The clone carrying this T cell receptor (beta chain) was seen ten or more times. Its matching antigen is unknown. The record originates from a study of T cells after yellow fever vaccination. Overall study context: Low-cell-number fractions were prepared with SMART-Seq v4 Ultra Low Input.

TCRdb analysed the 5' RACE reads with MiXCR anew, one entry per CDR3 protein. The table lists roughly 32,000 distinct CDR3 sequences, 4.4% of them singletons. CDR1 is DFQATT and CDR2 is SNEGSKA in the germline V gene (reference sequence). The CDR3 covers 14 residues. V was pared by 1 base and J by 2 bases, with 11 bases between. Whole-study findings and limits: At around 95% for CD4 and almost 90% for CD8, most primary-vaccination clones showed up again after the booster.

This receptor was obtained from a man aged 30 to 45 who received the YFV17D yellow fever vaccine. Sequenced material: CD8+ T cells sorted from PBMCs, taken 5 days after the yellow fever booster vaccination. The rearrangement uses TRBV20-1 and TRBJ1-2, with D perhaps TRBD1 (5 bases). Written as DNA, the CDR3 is TGCAGTGCTAGAGTGGAGGGGTCAAACTATGGCTACACCTTC. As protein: CSARVEGSNYGYTF.